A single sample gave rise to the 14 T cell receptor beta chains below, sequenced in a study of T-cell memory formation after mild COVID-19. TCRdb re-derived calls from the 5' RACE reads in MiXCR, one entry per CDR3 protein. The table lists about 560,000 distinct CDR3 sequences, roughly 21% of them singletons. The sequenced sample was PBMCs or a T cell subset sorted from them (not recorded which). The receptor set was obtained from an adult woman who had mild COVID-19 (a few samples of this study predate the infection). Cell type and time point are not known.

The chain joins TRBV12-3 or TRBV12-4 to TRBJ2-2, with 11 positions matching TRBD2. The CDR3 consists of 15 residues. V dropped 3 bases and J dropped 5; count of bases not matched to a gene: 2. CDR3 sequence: CASSLRTSGTGELFF. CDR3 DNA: TGTGCCAGCAGTTTGAGGACTAGCGGGACCGGGGAGCTGTTTTTT.

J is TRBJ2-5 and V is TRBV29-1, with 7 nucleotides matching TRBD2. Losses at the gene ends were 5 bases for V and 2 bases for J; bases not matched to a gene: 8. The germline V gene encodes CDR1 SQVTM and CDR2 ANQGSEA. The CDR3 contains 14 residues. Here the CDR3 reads CSVLAGVWQETQYF. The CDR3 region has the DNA TGCAGCGTTTTGGCGGGAGTCTGGCAAGAGACCCAGTACTTC.

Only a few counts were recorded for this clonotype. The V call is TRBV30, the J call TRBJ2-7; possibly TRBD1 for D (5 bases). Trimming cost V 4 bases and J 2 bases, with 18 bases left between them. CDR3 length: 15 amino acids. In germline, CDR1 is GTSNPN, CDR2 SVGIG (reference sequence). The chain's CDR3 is CAWIVPGRETYEQYF. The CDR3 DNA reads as TGTGCCTGGATCGTACCAGGGCGTGAGACCTACGAGCAGTACTTC.

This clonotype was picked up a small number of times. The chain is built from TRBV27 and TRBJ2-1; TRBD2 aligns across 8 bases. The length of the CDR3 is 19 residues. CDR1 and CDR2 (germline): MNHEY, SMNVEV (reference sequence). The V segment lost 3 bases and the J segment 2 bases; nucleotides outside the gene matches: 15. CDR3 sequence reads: CASSFRYLDRRGAYNEQFF. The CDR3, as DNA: TGTGCCAGCAGTTTCCGATACCTAGATAGGCGGGGGGCCTACAATGAGCAGTTCTTC.

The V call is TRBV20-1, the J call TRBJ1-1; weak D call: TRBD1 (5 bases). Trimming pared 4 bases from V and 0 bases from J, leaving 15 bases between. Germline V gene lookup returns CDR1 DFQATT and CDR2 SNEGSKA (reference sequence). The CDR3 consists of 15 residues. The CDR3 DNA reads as TGCAGTGCTAAGGCACAGGTTAACATGAACACTGAAGCTTTCTTT. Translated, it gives CSAKAQVNMNTEAFF.

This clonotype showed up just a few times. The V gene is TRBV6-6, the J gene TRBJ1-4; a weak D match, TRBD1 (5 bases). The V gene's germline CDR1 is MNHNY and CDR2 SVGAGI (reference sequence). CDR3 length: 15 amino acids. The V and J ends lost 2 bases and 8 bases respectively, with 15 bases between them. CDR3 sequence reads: CASSYREAEGEKLFF. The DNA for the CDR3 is TGTGCCAGCAGTTACAGGGAGGCAGAGGGGGAAAAACTGTTTTTT.

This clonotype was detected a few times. The CDR3 DNA sequence: TGTGCCAGCAGTGAATATACCGCCCGGGACGGGTACCAAGAGACCCAGTACTTC. It yields the protein CASSEYTARDGYQETQYF. V gene TRBV25-1 combines with J gene TRBJ2-5; the D gene could be TRBD1 or TRBD2 (5 bases each). Germline assignment: CDR1 MGHDK and CDR2 SYGVNS. This CDR3 is built from 18 residues. Trimming shortened V by 0 bases and J by 0 bases, and 17 bases separated the two germline ends.

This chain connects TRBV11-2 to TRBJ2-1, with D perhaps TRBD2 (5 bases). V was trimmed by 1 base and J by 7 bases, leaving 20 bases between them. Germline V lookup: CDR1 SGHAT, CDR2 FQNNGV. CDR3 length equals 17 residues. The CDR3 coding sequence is TGTGCCAGCAGCTTAGGAAGGAGCCTAGCCGCTTTAAATGAGCAGTTCTTC. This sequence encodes CASSLGRSLAALNEQFF.

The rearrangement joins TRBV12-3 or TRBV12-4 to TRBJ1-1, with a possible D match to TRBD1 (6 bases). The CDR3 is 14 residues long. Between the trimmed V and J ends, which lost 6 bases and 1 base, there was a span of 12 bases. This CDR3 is CASRTNRENTEAFF. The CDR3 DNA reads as TGTGCCAGCAGGACGAACAGGGAGAACACTGAAGCTTTCTTT.

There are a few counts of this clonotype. CDR3 sequence (DNA): TGTGCCAGCAGCGCCGGGACTAGCCTCGAGCAGTACTTC. Amino acid sequence: CASSAGTSLEQYF. The chain couples TRBV9 to TRBJ2-7; 9 bases fit TRBD2. With V trimmed by 3 bases and J by 6 bases, 4 bases remained unmatched. Germline V gene lookup returns CDR1 SGDLS and CDR2 YYNGEE. This CDR3 contains 13 residues.

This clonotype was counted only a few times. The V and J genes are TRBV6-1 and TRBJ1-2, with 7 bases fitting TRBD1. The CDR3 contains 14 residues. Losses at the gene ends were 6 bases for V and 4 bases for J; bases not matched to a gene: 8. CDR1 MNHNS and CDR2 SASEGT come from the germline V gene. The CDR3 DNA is TGTGCCAGCAGATACGCGACAGGGTCCTATGGCTACACCTTC. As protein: CASRYATGSYGYTF.

For the CDR3, the DNA is TGTGCCTGGAGCCAGGGGGGTATTGAAGCTTTCTTT. It specifies CAWSQGGIEAFF. The V and J genes are TRBV30 and TRBJ1-1; 7 bases align to TRBD1. With V trimmed by 3 bases and J by 7 bases, 5 bases remained unmatched. This CDR3 is 12 amino acids long. CDR1 is GTSNPN, CDR2 SVGIG, per germline (reference sequence).

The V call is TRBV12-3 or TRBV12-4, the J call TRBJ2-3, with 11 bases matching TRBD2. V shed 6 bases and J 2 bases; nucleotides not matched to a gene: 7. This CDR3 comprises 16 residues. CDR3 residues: CASSPGLAEPTDTQYF. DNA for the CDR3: TGTGCCAGCAGCCCGGGACTAGCGGAACCCACAGATACGCAGTATTTT.

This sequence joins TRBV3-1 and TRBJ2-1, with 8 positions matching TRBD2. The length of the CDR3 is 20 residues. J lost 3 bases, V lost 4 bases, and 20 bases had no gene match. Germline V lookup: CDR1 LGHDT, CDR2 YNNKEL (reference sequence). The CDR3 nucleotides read TGTGCCAGCAGCCTAGAACTGAAATCTTCTGCGGGACTAGGCTACAATGAGCAGTTCTTC. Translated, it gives CASSLELKSSAGLGYNEQFF.